The T cell receptor beta chain under discussion was sequenced for a study of blood T cell repertoires in COVID-19. Trimming stripped 5 bases from V and 3 bases from J, with 16 bases between. The germline V gene encodes CDR1 LNHDA and CDR2 SQIVND (reference sequence). The length of the CDR3 is 15 residues. Sequencing was performed with immunoSEQ multiplex PCR; in TCRdb, only in-frame clones are kept and a portion is missing. The table has about 70,000 clones, roughly four fifths seen once. The sequencing sample was made of peripheral blood. The clonotype comes from a woman aged 70-85 years with acute or convalescent COVID-19. V is TRBV19 and J is TRBJ2-5; weak D call: TRBD2 (7 bases). CDR3 in amino acids: CASSARGGLKETQYF. The CDR3 DNA reads TGTGCCAGTAGTGCCAGGGGAGGGCTAAAAGAGACCCAGTACTTC.